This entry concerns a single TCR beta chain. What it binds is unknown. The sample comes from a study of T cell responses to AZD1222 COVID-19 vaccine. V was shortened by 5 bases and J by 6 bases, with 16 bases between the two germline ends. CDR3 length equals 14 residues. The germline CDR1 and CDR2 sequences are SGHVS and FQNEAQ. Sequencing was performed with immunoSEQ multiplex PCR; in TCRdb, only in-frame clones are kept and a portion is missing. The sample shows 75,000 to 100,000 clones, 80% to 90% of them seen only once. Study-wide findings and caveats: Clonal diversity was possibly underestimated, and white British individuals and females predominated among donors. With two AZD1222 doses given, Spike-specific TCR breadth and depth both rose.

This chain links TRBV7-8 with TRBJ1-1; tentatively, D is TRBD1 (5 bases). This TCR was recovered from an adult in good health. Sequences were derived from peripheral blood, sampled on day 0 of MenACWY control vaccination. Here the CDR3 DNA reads TGTGCCAGCAGCCGGGAAGGGGCCGATGCTGAAGCTTTCTTT. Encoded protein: CASSREGADAEAFF. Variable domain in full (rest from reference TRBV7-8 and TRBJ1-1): GAGVSQSPRYKVAKRGQDVALRCDPISGHVSLFWYQQALGQGPEFLTYFQNEAQLDKSGLPSDRFFAERPEGSVSTLKIQRTQQEDSAVYLCASSREGADAEAFFGQGTRLTVV.